The present TCR beta chain was sequenced within a study of early T cells in non-severe SARS-CoV-2 infection. The CDR3 extends over 18 amino acids. Germline trimming cut 4 bases from V and 4 bases from J; bases unmatched to any gene: 12. Germline V gene sequence: CDR1 SQVTM, CDR2 ANQGSEA. As to this clonotype: Its target is not known.

cDNA molecules, individually, were tagged with unique molecular identifiers. TCRdb re-called the 5' RACE reads through MiXCR, storing one row per CDR3 protein. This repertoire shows tens of thousands of distinct CDR3 sequences, approximately 10% found once; its top ten account for about 9.5%. Regarding the study as a whole: Sequences matched to VDJdb favored anti-spike CD8 responses, while private and CD4 specificities were missed.

The clonotype was recovered from an adult who was a healthcare worker with PCR-confirmed SARS-CoV-2 infection or an uninfected control (not recorded which). The chain links TRBV29-1 to TRBJ2-1; 14 bases agree with TRBD2. Sample: whole blood. The CDR3 coding sequence is TGCAGCGTTGGGGGCGGCGGACTAGCGGGGGGCGCTTACAATGAGCAGTTCTTC. This gives the protein CSVGGGGLAGGAYNEQFF.